The clone carrying this T cell receptor beta chain was seen only a few times. Repertoires were generated with immunoSEQ multiplex PCR, while TCRdb's copy carries only in-frame clones and drops some. The table includes some 17,000 clones, around 76% detected once. The source of the sample is a study of sequential checkpoint blockade in melanoma. Study as a whole: Randomization was 1:1 between first-line nivolumab→ipilimumab and ipilimumab→nivolumab. Maintenance nivolumab came after either treatment sequence.

The CDR3 is 13 residues long. Germline V gene data show CDR1 as LNHDA and CDR2 as SQIVND (reference sequence). Trimming took off 8 bases at V and 1 base at J, with 9 bases between the two ends. Treatment meaning: randomized to nivolumab then ipilimumab (arm A) or the reverse (arm B). From thawed PBMCs, live CD3+CD8+ cells negative for CD19 and CD56 were sorted. The chain is built from TRBV19 and TRBJ1-3; no clear D. The sequences come from CD8+ T cells sorted from blood (inferred from file names), collected from a patient given nivolumab and ipilimumab in sequence. The clonotype originates from a human donor with melanoma. CDR3 nucleotides: TGTGCCAGTCTCGACATATCTGGAAACACCATATATTTT. Protein product: CASLDISGNTIYF. The whole variable domain, filled in from reference TRBV19 and TRBJ1-3, reads DGGITQSPKYLFRKEGQNVTLSCEQNLNHDAMYWYRQDPGQGLRLIYYSQIVNDFQKGDIAEGYSVSREKKESFPLTVTSAQKNPTAFYLCASLDISGNTIYFGEGSWLTVV.